What follows is one T cell receptor (beta chain) and its context. Its antigen is currently unknown. With 0 bases removed from V and 4 bases from J, the gap between germline ends came to 13 bases. Germline values: CDR1 SGHRS, CDR2 YFSETQ. The CDR3 extends over 15 amino acids. Diagnostic decisions used clinical symptoms, serum thyroxine and TRAb, thyroid ultrasound and orbital computed tomography. 10 ml fresh peripheral blood yielded the PBMCs. This entry is derived from a study of T cells in Graves' hyperthyroidism and ophthalmopathy. There were TCR beta CDR3 regions amplified from RNA transcripts. A set of HTBI primers served as the primers for a first-round RT-PCR of the TCR CDR3. In TCRdb, the multiplex PCR reads were re-called with MiXCR into one record per CDR3 protein. The profile covers 550,000 to 700,000 distinct CDR3 sequences, with approximately 14% appearing a single time and 4.3% taken by the ten largest.

Whole-study results and caveats: Most expanded thyroid clonotypes above 0.001 recurred in blood. For ophthalmopathy, model prediction preceded onset by a median about six months.

The rearrangement joins TRBV5-1 to TRBJ2-5; D gene uncertain. The sequenced sample was blood. The source of this sequence is a woman between 35 and 50 years old with Graves' ophthalmopathy. In DNA, the CDR3 is TGCGCCAGCAGCTTGGGGTCTGAGATAGGAGAGACCCAGTACTTC. It yields the protein CASSLGSEIGETQYF.